The rows below give T cell receptor beta chains drawn from one sample of a study of blood T cell repertoires in COVID-19. Clones were read by immunoSEQ multiplex PCR, and TCRdb kept only the in-frame ones, dropping some. Among about 190,000 clones listed, about 88% were seen once. Sequenced input: peripheral blood. These TCRs come from a woman at least 80 years old with acute or convalescent COVID-19. Both conserved end residues are part of each CDR3. The order of the fields is V gene, CDR3 length, J gene, CDR3 protein.

V gene: TRBV28
CDR3 length: 14
J gene: TRBJ1-3
CDR3 protein: CASSLAGFGNTIYF

V gene: TRBV18
CDR3 length: 11
J gene: TRBJ2-7
CDR3 protein: CASSQTDEQYF

V gene: TRBV5-6
CDR3 length: 13
J gene: TRBJ2-7
CDR3 protein: CASTPEGKYEQYF

V gene: TRBV28
CDR3 length: 12
J gene: TRBJ2-7
CDR3 protein: CASTLRGDEQYF

V gene: TRBV5-4
CDR3 length: 17
J gene: TRBJ2-5
CDR3 protein: CASSFPLGLAGGETQYF

V gene: TRBV6-5
CDR3 length: 13
J gene: TRBJ1-1
CDR3 protein: CASSYGADTEAFF

V gene: TRBV28
CDR3 length: 14
J gene: TRBJ2-5
CDR3 protein: CASTTKGSEETQYF

V gene: TRBV15
CDR3 length: 13
J gene: TRBJ2-7
CDR3 protein: CATSKGGPYEQYF

V gene: TRBV21-1
CDR3 length: 16
J gene: TRBJ2-4
CDR3 protein: CASTTPGLLAKNIQYF

V gene: TRBV25-1
CDR3 length: 14
J gene: TRBJ2-5
CDR3 protein: CASSQHGAGETQYF

V gene: TRBV7-9
CDR3 length: 15
J gene: TRBJ2-4
CDR3 protein: CASSPSGRGKNIQYF

V gene: TRBV6-2/TRBV6-3
CDR3 length: 15
J gene: TRBJ2-1
CDR3 protein: CASSYGLAGYNEQFF

V gene: TRBV4-2
CDR3 length: 18
J gene: TRBJ1-4
CDR3 protein: CASSQGEGSSPTNEKLFF

V gene: TRBV7-9
CDR3 length: 17
J gene: TRBJ2-2
CDR3 protein: CASSAPTGGVSSGELFF

V gene: TRBV5-1
CDR3 length: 12
J gene: TRBJ1-2
CDR3 protein: CASSLVASGYTF

V gene: TRBV3-1/TRBV3-2
CDR3 length: 17
J gene: TRBJ2-3
CDR3 protein: CASSLGWQREITDTQYF

V gene: TRBV6-2/TRBV6-3
CDR3 length: 13
J gene: TRBJ2-7
CDR3 protein: CASSYSGSYEQYF

V gene: TRBV28
CDR3 length: 15
J gene: TRBJ2-7
CDR3 protein: CASTKGTSGSYEQYF

V gene: TRBV7-2
CDR3 length: 16
J gene: TRBJ1-5
CDR3 protein: CASSRGQGGDYQPQHF

V gene: TRBV9
CDR3 length: 14
J gene: TRBJ2-7
CDR3 protein: CASSIGTSSYEQYF

V gene: TRBV9
CDR3 length: 14
J gene: TRBJ1-2
CDR3 protein: CASSVTGANYGYTF

V gene: TRBV5-1
CDR3 length: 15
J gene: TRBJ2-4
CDR3 protein: CASSSGTSGKNIQYF

V gene: TRBV19
CDR3 length: 15
J gene: TRBJ1-6
CDR3 protein: CASSMQGTAESPLHF

V gene: TRBV6-5
CDR3 length: 13
J gene: TRBJ1-5
CDR3 protein: CATRDRGNQPQHF

V gene: TRBV30
CDR3 length: 16
J gene: TRBJ1-1
CDR3 protein: CAWSVPDRAPNTEAFF

V gene: TRBV30
CDR3 length: 16
J gene: TRBJ1-5
CDR3 protein: CAWSPSGTGSNQPQHF

V gene: TRBV7-3
CDR3 length: 15
J gene: TRBJ2-3
CDR3 protein: CASSLSPTSTDTQYF

V gene: TRBV18
CDR3 length: 15
J gene: TRBJ1-5
CDR3 protein: CASSPQYIENQPQHF

V gene: TRBV5-6
CDR3 length: 15
J gene: TRBJ2-1
CDR3 protein: CASSPEVAAYNEQFF

V gene: TRBV9
CDR3 length: 18
J gene: TRBJ2-3
CDR3 protein: CASSPRRGLAGRADTQYF

V gene: TRBV12-3/TRBV12-4
CDR3 length: 12
J gene: TRBJ2-1
CDR3 protein: CASSLARHEQFF

V gene: TRBV28
CDR3 length: 15
J gene: TRBJ2-5
CDR3 protein: CASQNSGTGEETQYF

V gene: TRBV4-3
CDR3 length: 16
J gene: TRBJ1-3
CDR3 protein: CASSQGHGGTGNTIYF

V gene: TRBV5-6
CDR3 length: 15
J gene: TRBJ2-3
CDR3 protein: CASSFWLVGTDTQYF

V gene: TRBV14
CDR3 length: 16
J gene: TRBJ1-3
CDR3 protein: CASSRSGIFSGNTIYF

V gene: TRBV6-2/TRBV6-3
CDR3 length: 14
J gene: TRBJ2-4
CDR3 protein: CASGPRTGENIQYF

V gene: TRBV6-5
CDR3 length: 15
J gene: TRBJ1-2
CDR3 protein: CASSSPKQGNYGYTF

V gene: TRBV5-6
CDR3 length: 17
J gene: TRBJ2-3
CDR3 protein: CASSAGGREGYTDTQYF

V gene: TRBV2
CDR3 length: 15
J gene: TRBJ1-1
CDR3 protein: CASSELRQANTEAFF

V gene: TRBV11-3
CDR3 length: 15
J gene: TRBJ1-1
CDR3 protein: CASRPGGGWDTEAFF

V gene: TRBV5-1
CDR3 length: 15
J gene: TRBJ1-6
CDR3 protein: CASSLRDRDNSPLHF

V gene: TRBV5-8
CDR3 length: 13
J gene: TRBJ1-2
CDR3 protein: CASSLRGYGGYTF

V gene: TRBV6-5
CDR3 length: 16
J gene: TRBJ1-4
CDR3 protein: CASSYSRGAPNEKLFF

V gene: TRBV19
CDR3 length: 17
J gene: TRBJ1-3
CDR3 protein: CASSIDVDSVLGNTIYF

V gene: TRBV28
CDR3 length: 15
J gene: TRBJ2-7
CDR3 protein: CASSFPRAGVVEQYF

V gene: TRBV2
CDR3 length: 15
J gene: TRBJ2-2
CDR3 protein: CASSRGGKNTGELFF